A single sample gave rise to the 4 T cell receptor beta chains below, sequenced in a study of cytomegalovirus exposure and HLA in healthy donors. Use of 60 Vbeta and 13 Jbeta primers characterized the PCR. The method was immunoSEQ multiplex PCR; TCRdb's version includes in-frame clones alone and lacks a portion of them. The profile shows 150,000 to 170,000 clones, 80% of them singletons. Sample: PBMCs. All receptors come from a woman between 40 and 55 years old in good health and CMV-seropositive.

The chain uses TRBV2 and TRBJ2-2; D not certain. The length of the CDR3 is 15 residues. Germline lookup yields CDR1 SNHLY and CDR2 FYNNEI. V lost 4 bases and J lost 2, with 11 bases in between. The CDR3: CASSVQQLNTGELFF. DNA of the CDR3: TGTGCCAGCAGTGTACAGCAGTTAAACACCGGGGAGCTGTTTTTT. The full variable domain, its missing parts supplied by reference TRBV2 and TRBJ2-2, is EPEVTQTPSHQVTQMGQEVILRCVPISNHLYFYWYRQILGQKVEFLVSFYNNEISEKSEIFDDQFSVERPDGSNFTLKIRSTKLEDSAMYFCASSVQQLNTGELFFGEGSRLTVL.

The rearrangement links TRBV7-3 to TRBJ2-1; D might be TRBD1 (5 bases). The CDR3 length is 12 residues. V lost 6 bases to trimming and J lost 9 bases, with 12 bases between them. Germline lookup yields CDR1 SGHTA and CDR2 FQGTGA. The DNA for the CDR3 is TGTGCCAGCAGTTACCTGCAGGGTGAGCAGTTCTTC. This translates into CASSYLQGEQFF.

This chain joins TRBV19 and TRBJ1-1; 8 bases align to TRBD1. Germline lookup yields CDR1 LNHDA and CDR2 SQIVND (reference sequence). After removal of 3 bases from V and 4 bases from J, the junction contained 7 bases not matched to a gene. This CDR3 has 15 amino acids. This CDR3 is CASSIAVRGRTEAFF. The DNA for the CDR3 is TGTGCCAGTAGTATCGCGGTCAGGGGGCGCACTGAAGCTTTCTTT.

This sequence joins TRBV7-2 and TRBJ2-1; 12 bases are a match to TRBD2. Germline V lookup: CDR1 SGHTA, CDR2 FQGNSA. V lost 1 base and J lost 9; bases outside the gene matches: 7. The CDR3 contains 16 residues. The CDR3 here is CASSLGPSGRAGEQFF. In DNA form, the CDR3 reads TGTGCCAGCAGCTTAGGCCCTAGCGGGAGGGCCGGTGAGCAGTTCTTC.